Sequencing of this TCR beta chain was carried out in a study of CD8+ T cells in alopecia areata. The germline CDR1 and CDR2 sequences are SGDLS and YYNGEE. The CDR3 is 16 residues long. Trimming removed 4 bases from V and 0 bases from J, with 15 bases in between. TCR sequencing used cDNA made by reverse transcription of extracted RNA. Profiling relied on immunoSEQ multiplex PCR, and the TCRdb table lists in-frame clones only, not all of them. The sample lists about 64,000 clones; around 42% were seen once. Regarding treatment: oral pan-JAK inhibitor, 5-10 mg twice daily. The chain employs TRBV9 and TRBJ2-3; D unclear. The material sequenced was CD8+ T cells sorted from blood, taken around week 36, from a patient treated with tofacitinib. The receptor comes from a human donor with alopecia areata. CDR3 region: CASSPTTAVSTDTQYF. The CDR3 bases are TGTGCCAGCAGCCCTACGACGGCGGTTAGCACAGATACGCAGTATTTT.